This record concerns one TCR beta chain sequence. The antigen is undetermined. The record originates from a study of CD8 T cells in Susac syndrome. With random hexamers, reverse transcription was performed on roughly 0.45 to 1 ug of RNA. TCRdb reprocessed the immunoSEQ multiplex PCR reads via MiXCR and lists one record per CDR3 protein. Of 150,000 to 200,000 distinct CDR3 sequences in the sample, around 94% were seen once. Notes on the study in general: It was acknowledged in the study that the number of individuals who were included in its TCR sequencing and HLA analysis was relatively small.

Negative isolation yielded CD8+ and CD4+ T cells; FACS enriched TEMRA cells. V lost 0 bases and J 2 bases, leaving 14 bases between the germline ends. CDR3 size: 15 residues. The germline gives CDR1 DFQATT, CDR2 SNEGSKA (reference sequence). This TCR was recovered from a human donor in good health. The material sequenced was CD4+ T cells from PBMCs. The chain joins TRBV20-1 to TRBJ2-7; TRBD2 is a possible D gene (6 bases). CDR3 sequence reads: CSARDPVAATYEQYF. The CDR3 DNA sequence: TGCAGTGCTAGAGATCCTGTAGCGGCAACCTACGAGCAGTACTTC.